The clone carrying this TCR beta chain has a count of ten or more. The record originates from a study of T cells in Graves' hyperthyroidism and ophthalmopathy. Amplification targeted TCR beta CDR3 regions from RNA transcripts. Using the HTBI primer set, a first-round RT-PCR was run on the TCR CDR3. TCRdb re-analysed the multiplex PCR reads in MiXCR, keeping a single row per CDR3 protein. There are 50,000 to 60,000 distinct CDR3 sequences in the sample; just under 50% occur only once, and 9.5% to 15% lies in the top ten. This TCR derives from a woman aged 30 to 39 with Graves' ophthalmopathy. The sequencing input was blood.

The CDR3 loop is CASSLEAGGNYYNEQFF. The DNA for the CDR3 is TGTGCCAGCAGCTTAGAGGCAGGGGGTAATTACTACAATGAGCAGTTCTTC. J is TRBJ2-1 and V is TRBV7-8; 7 positions match TRBD1. The germline gives CDR1 SGHVS, CDR2 FQNEAQ. CDR3 length equals 17 residues. J lost 3 bases, V lost 1 base, and 9 bases had no gene match.